One sample yielded the 2 T cell receptor beta chains listed below, sequenced in a study of blood T cell repertoires in COVID-19. Assay: immunoSEQ multiplex PCR; the TCRdb copy retains only in-frame clones and omits some. The sample has approximately 92,000 clones, roughly 87% seen once. The specimen sequenced was peripheral blood. The receptors stem from a woman in her sixties with COVID-19, enrolled during active disease.

The chain is built from TRBV18 and TRBJ1-5; D unresolved. This CDR3 spans 16 amino acids. The germline CDR1 and CDR2 sequences are KGHSH and LQKENI. The V and J ends lost 4 bases and 1 base respectively, with 14 bases between them. The CDR3 region is CASSLVAGTSNQPQHF. The CDR3 coding sequence is TGTGCCAGCTCACTCGTGGCGGGAACCAGCAATCAGCCCCAGCATTTT.

The genes are TRBV4-2 and TRBJ1-2; D is undetermined. Germline V gene lookup returns CDR1 LGHNA and CDR2 YNFKEQ. The CDR3 contains 17 residues. V was pared by 0 bases and J by 3 bases, with 17 bases between. CDR3 bases: TGTGCCAGCAGCCAAGATTGGCGGGGAGGAGATCACTATGGCTACACCTTC. Its protein is CASSQDWRGGDHYGYTF.